The rows below give T cell receptor beta chains drawn from one sample of a study of T-cell reconstitution after alpha-beta-depleted transplantation in children. TCRdb reprocessed the PCR reads via MiXCR and lists one record per CDR3 protein. The data hold about 900,000 distinct CDR3 sequences, with under 30% observed a single time. The material was PBMCs, mostly from graft donor cells, obtained 360 days after TCRalphabeta/CD19-depleted stem cell transplant. These receptors were taken from a boy under three years old who had a stem cell transplant for SCID, so the T cells may come from the graft donor. CDR3s include the opening cysteine and the closing phenylalanine or tryptophan. Each record gives: CDR3 protein, CDR3 DNA, D gene, J gene, clone size, V gene. The D gene is left open where the match is weak. Rows may omit the clone size; those that give it use once, few, many or a size class.

cdr3_aa: CASTKGGNEQFF
cdr3_nt: TGTGCCAGCACCAAGGGGGGGAATGAGCAGTTCTTC
d_call: NA
j_call: TRBJ2-1
clone_size: NA
v_call: TRBV11-2

cdr3_aa: CASRQGYEQYF
cdr3_nt: TGTGCCAGCAGACAGGGATACGAGCAGTACTTC
d_call: NA
j_call: TRBJ2-7
clone_size: many
v_call: TRBV12-3/TRBV12-4

cdr3_aa: CASSYPLSRGRGRPMNTEAFF
cdr3_nt: TGTGCCAGCAGTTACCCACTGTCGCGGGGCAGGGGGCGACCGATGAACACTGAAGCTTTCTTT
d_call: TRBD1
j_call: TRBJ1-1
clone_size: NA
v_call: TRBV6-5

cdr3_aa: CASSSLQGRTEAFF
cdr3_nt: TGTGCCAGCAGTTCTCTACAGGGAAGGACTGAAGCTTTCTTT
d_call: NA
j_call: TRBJ1-1
clone_size: few
v_call: TRBV28

cdr3_aa: CASSLRRVSLNEQFF
cdr3_nt: TGTGCCAGCAGTTTAAGGAGGGTCTCGCTCAATGAGCAGTTCTTC
d_call: NA
j_call: TRBJ2-1
clone_size: NA
v_call: TRBV27

cdr3_aa: CSVEFRPLLRDTQYF
cdr3_nt: TGCAGCGTTGAATTCAGGCCCCTCTTGAGAGATACGCAGTATTTT
d_call: NA
j_call: TRBJ2-3
clone_size: few
v_call: TRBV29-1

cdr3_aa: CAWEGGNEKLFF
cdr3_nt: TGTGCCTGGGAAGGGGGGAATGAAAAACTGTTTTTT
d_call: NA
j_call: TRBJ1-4
clone_size: NA
v_call: TRBV30

cdr3_aa: CSARDPASGGNEQFF
cdr3_nt: TGCAGTGCTAGAGATCCGGCTAGCGGGGGCAATGAGCAGTTCTTC
d_call: TRBD2
j_call: TRBJ2-1
clone_size: few
v_call: TRBV20-1

cdr3_aa: CASSLSEGGLGYTF
cdr3_nt: TGTGCCAGCAGTTTATCGGAGGGGGGACTTGGCTACACCTTC
d_call: NA
j_call: TRBJ1-2
clone_size: few
v_call: TRBV27

cdr3_aa: CASSPDSWTSLEQFF
cdr3_nt: TGTGCCAGCAGCCCGGACAGTTGGACAAGTCTTGAGCAGTTCTTC
d_call: NA
j_call: TRBJ2-1
clone_size: few
v_call: TRBV12-3/TRBV12-4

cdr3_aa: CASSSMGTGVYNEQFF
cdr3_nt: TGCGCCAGCAGCTCGATGGGGACAGGAGTCTACAATGAGCAGTTCTTC
d_call: TRBD1
j_call: TRBJ2-1
clone_size: once
v_call: TRBV5-1

cdr3_aa: CSAFPGTGVSW
cdr3_nt: TGCAGTGCCTTCCCCGGGACAGGGGTATCTTGG
d_call: TRBD1
j_call: TRBJ1-6
clone_size: NA
v_call: TRBV20-1

cdr3_aa: CASSARGLTVNEQYF
cdr3_nt: TGTGCCAGCAGCGCGAGGGGCCTCACAGTAAACGAGCAGTACTTC
d_call: NA
j_call: TRBJ2-7
clone_size: many
v_call: TRBV9

cdr3_aa: CSARIRTSGGFQETQYF
cdr3_nt: TGCAGTGCTAGGATTCGGACTAGCGGGGGTTTCCAAGAGACCCAGTACTTC
d_call: TRBD2
j_call: TRBJ2-5
clone_size: NA
v_call: TRBV20-1

cdr3_aa: CASSEGFGGTSGETQYF
cdr3_nt: TGTGCCAGCAGCGAAGGGTTTGGGGGGACTAGCGGGGAAACGCAGTATTTT
d_call: TRBD2
j_call: TRBJ2-3
clone_size: NA
v_call: TRBV11-2

cdr3_aa: CASSPRESSYEQYF
cdr3_nt: TGTGCCAGCAGCCCCAGGGAGTCCTCCTACGAGCAGTACTTC
d_call: NA
j_call: TRBJ2-7
clone_size: many
v_call: TRBV11-2

cdr3_aa: CAIPGVYYGYTF
cdr3_nt: TGTGCCATCCCCGGAGTATACTATGGCTACACCTTC
d_call: NA
j_call: TRBJ1-2
clone_size: NA
v_call: TRBV10-3